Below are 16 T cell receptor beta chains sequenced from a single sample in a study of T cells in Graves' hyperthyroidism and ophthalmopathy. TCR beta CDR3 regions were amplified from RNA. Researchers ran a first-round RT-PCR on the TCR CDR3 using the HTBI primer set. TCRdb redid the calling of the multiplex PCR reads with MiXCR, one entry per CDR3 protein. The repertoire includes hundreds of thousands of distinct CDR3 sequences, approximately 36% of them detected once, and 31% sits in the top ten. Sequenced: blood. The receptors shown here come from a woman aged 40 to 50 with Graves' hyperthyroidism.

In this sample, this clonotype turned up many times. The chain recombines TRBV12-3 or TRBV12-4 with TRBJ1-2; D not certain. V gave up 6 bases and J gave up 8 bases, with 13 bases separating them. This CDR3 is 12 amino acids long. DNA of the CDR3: TGTGCCAGCAGGGGAGGGCTATGGGGCTACACCTTC. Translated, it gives CASRGGLWGYTF.

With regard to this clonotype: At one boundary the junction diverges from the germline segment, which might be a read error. CDR3 loop: CASSETRDSFSF. The CDR3 DNA sequence: TGCGCCAGCAGTGAGACCCGGGACTCCTTTTCGTTC. The chain couples TRBV10-2 to TRBJ2-7, with D maybe TRBD2 (6 bases). Germline V gene sequence: CDR1 WSHSY, CDR2 SAAADI. The CDR3 runs 12 residues.

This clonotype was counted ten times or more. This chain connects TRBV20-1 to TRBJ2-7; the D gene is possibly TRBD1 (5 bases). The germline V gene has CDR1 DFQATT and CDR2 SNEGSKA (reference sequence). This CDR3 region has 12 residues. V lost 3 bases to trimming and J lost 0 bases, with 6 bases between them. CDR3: CSASDSSYEQYF. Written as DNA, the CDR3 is TGCAGTGCTAGTGACAGCTCCTACGAGCAGTACTTC.

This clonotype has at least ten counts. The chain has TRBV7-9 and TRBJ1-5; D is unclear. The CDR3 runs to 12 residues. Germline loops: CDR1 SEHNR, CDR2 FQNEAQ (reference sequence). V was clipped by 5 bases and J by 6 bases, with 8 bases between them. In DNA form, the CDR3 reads TGTGCCAGCAGCAATGATCGTCAGCCCCAGCATTTT. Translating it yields CASSNDRQPQHF. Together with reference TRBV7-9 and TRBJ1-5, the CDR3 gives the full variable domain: DTGVSQNPRHKITKRGQNVTFRCDPISEHNRLYWYRQTLGQGPEFLTYFQNEAQLEKSRLLSDRFSAERPKGSFSTLEIQRTEQGDSAMYLCASSNDRQPQHFGDGTRLSIL.

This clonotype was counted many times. This chain's CDR3 is CASSEGQGVREQYF. In DNA, the CDR3 is TGTGCCAGCAGTGAAGGTCAGGGGGTGAGGGAGCAGTACTTC. The V call is TRBV2, the J call TRBJ2-7, with 7 bases that match TRBD1. Losses at the gene ends were 1 base for V and 7 bases for J; bases not matched to a gene: 7. The CDR3 consists of 14 residues. The germline V gene has CDR1 SNHLY and CDR2 FYNNEI.

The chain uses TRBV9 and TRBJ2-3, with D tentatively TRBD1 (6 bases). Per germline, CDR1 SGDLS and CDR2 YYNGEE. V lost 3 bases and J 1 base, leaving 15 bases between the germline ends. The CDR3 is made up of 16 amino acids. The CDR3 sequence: CASSEGQAPGTDTQYF. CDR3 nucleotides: TGTGCCAGCAGCGAGGGACAAGCCCCGGGCACAGATACGCAGTATTTT. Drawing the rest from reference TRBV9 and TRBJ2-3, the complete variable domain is DSGVTQTPKHLITATGQRVTLRCSPRSGDLSVYWYQQSLDQGLQFLIQYYNGEERAKGNILERFSAQQFPDLHSELNLSSLELGDSALYFCASSEGQAPGTDTQYFGPGTRLTVL.

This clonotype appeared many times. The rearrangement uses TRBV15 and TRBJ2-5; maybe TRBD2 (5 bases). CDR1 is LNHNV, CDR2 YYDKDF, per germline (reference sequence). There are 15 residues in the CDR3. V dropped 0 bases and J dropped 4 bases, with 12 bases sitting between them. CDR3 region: CATSRDPGKGETQYF. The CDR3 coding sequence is TGTGCCACCAGCAGAGATCCGGGGAAGGGAGAGACCCAGTACTTC.

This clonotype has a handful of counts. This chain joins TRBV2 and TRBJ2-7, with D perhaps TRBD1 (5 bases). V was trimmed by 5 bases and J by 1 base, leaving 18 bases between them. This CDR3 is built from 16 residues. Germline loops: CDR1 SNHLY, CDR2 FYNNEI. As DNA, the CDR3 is TGTGCCAGCAGTTCTGCCATACTGACAGCTTCCTACGAGCAGTACTTC. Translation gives CASSSAILTASYEQYF.

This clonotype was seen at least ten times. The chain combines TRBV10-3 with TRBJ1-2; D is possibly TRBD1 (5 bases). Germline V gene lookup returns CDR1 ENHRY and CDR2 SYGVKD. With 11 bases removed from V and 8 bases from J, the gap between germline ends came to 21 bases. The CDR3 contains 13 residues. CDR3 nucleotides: TGTGCCGCCTGTCCCCAACAGGTGGGCGGCTACACCTTC. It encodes CAACPQQVGGYTF.

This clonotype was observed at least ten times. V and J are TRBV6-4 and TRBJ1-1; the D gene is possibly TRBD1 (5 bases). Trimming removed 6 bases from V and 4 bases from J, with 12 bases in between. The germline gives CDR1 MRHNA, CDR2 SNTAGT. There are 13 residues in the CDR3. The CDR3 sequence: CASRLQGGTEAFF. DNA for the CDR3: TGTGCCAGCAGACTCCAGGGAGGCACTGAAGCTTTCTTT.

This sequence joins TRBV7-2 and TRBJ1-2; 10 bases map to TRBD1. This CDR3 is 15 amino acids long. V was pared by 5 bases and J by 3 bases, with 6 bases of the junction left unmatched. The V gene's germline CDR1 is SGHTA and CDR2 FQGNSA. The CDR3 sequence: CASSPSGTGDYGYTF. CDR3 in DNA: TGTGCCAGCAGCCCGTCCGGGACAGGGGACTATGGCTACACCTTC.

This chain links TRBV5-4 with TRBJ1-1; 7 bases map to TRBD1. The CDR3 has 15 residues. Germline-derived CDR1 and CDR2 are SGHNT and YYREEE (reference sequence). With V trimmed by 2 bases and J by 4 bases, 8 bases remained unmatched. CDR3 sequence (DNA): TGTGCCAGCAGCTTCCGGGGGCCAGGGGGCACTGAAGCTTTCTTT. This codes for CASSFRGPGGTEAFF.

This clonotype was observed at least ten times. CDR3 region: CASSVTVLNTEAFF. In DNA, the CDR3 is TGTGCCAGCAGCGTAACGGTCCTGAACACTGAAGCTTTCTTT. This chain connects TRBV9 to TRBJ1-1; no reliable D call. Trimming removed 1 base from V and 0 bases from J, with 7 bases in between. The CDR3 covers 14 residues. Germline assignment: CDR1 SGDLS and CDR2 YYNGEE.

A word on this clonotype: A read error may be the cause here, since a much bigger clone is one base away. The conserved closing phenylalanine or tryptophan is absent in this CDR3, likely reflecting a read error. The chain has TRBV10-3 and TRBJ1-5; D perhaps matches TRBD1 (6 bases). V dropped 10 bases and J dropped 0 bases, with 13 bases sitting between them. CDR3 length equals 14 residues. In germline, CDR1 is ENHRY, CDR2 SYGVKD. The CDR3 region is CATPTGYSNQPQHL. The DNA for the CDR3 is TGTGCCACGCCGACAGGCTATAGCAATCAGCCCCAGCATCTT.

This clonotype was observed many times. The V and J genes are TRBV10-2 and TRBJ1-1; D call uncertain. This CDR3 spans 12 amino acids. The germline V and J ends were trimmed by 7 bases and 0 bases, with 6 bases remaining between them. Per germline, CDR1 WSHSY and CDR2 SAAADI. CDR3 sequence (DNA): TGCGCCAGCAAACCTATGAACACTGAAGCTTTCTTT. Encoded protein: CASKPMNTEAFF.

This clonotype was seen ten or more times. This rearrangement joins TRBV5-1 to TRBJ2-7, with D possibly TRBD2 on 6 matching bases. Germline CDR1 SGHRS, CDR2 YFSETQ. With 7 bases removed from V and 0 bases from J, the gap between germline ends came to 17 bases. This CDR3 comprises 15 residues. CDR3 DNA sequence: TGCGCCAGCGCACCTAGGGTAGCGGACTCCTACGAGCAGTACTTC. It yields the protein CASAPRVADSYEQYF.